This entry features one T cell receptor beta chain sequence. The data originate from a study of blood T cell repertoires in COVID-19. On the study more broadly: Donors in the United States, Italy and Spain gave samples during acute or convalescent COVID-19.

The V gene's germline CDR1 is LNHDA and CDR2 SQIVND (reference sequence). V was clipped by 6 bases and J by 0 bases; unmatched bases: 3. The CDR3 is 15 residues long. The repertoire was sequenced with immunoSEQ multiplex PCR; TCRdb's copy has only in-frame clones and lacks some. The data show about 98,000 clones, roughly 81% seen once. The rearrangement joins TRBV19 to TRBJ2-2; 8 bases are shared with TRBD1. This receptor was obtained from a man aged 40-49 years with active or convalescent COVID-19. Material: peripheral blood. This CDR3 reads CASRGQAPNTGELFF. CDR3 in DNA: TGTGCCAGTAGGGGACAGGCCCCGAACACCGGGGAGCTGTTTTTT.